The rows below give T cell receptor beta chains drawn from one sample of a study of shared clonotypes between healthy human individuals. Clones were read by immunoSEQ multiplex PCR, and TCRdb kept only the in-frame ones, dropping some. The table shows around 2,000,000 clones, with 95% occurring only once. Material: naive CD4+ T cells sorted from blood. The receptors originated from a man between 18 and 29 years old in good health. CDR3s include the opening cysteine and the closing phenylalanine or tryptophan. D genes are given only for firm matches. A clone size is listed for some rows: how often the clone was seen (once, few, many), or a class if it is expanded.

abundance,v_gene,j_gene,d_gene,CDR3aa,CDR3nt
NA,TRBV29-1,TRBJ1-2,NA,CSVTDSYYGYTF,TGCAGCGTCACCGACAGCTACTATGGCTACACCTTC
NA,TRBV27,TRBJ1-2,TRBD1,CASSEGQSYGYTF,TGTGCCAGCAGTGAGGGACAGAGCTATGGCTACACCTTC
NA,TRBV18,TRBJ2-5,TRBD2,CASSLSTSGQETQYF,TGTGCCAGCTCACTCTCGACTAGCGGGCAAGAGACCCAGTACTTC
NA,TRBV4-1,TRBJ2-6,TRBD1,CASSQDGGQGPVNVLTF,TGCGCCAGCAGCCAAGATGGGGGACAGGGTCCGGTCAACGTCCTGACTTTC
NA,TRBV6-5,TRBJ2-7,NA,CASSHRDSGSYEQYF,TGTGCCAGCAGTCACCGGGACTCCGGCTCCTACGAGCAGTACTTC
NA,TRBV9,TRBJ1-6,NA,CASSVAQENSPLHF,TGTGCCAGCAGCGTAGCACAGGAAAATTCACCCCTCCACTTT
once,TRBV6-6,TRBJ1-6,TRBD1,CASSQDREYSPLHF,TGTGCCAGCAGCCAAGACAGGGAGTATTCACCCCTCCACTTT
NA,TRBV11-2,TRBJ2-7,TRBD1,CASSSRGTGPREQYF,TGTGCCAGCAGCTCTCGCGGGACAGGCCCTCGCGAGCAGTACTTC
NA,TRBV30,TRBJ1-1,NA,CAWSGHSTEAFF,TGTGCCTGGAGCGGACACAGTACTGAAGCTTTCTTT
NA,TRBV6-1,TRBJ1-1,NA,CASSDEGVGMNTEAFF,TGTGCCAGCAGTGATGAGGGGGTCGGCATGAACACTGAAGCTTTCTTT
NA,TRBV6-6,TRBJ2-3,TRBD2,CASRVAGGPSDTQYF,TGTGCCAGCAGGGTAGCGGGGGGACCTTCTGATACGCAGTATTTT
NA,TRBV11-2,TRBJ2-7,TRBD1,CASSLGGTGGLREQYF,TGTGCCAGCAGCTTAGGGGGGACAGGGGGCCTTCGGGAGCAGTACTTC
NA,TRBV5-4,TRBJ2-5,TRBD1,CASSTGTGGSEETQYF,TGTGCCAGCAGCACCGGGACAGGGGGAAGTGAAGAGACCCAGTACTTC
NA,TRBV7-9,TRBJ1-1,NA,CASSLAGHRNTEAFF,TGTGCCAGCAGCTTAGCGGGACACAGGAACACTGAAGCTTTCTTT
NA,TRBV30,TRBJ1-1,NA,CAWIGNLGTRPEAFF,TGTGCCTGGATCGGGAACCTCGGGACACGGCCTGAAGCTTTCTTT
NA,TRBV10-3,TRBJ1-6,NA,CAIRDSTSPLHF,TGTGCCATCAGGGACAGCACATCCCCCCTCCACTTT
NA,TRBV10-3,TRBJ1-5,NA,CAISDQGTNQPQHF,TGTGCCATCAGTGACCAGGGAACGAATCAGCCCCAGCATTTT
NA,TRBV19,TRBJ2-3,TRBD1,CASRNRGTDTQYF,TGTGCCAGTAGAAACAGGGGGACAGATACGCAGTATTTT
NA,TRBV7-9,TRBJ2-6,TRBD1,CASSRRQGAGANVLTF,TGTGCCAGCAGCCGACGACAGGGGGCTGGGGCCAACGTCCTGACTTTC
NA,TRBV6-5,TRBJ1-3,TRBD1,CASSYSIGQGGNTIYF,TGTGCCAGCAGTTACTCGATTGGACAGGGAGGAAACACCATATATTTT
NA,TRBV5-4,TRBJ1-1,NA,CASSPGAGRTEAFF,TGTGCCAGCAGCCCCGGGGCCGGGAGGACTGAAGCTTTCTTT
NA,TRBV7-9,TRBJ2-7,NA,CASSLSHRAYEQYF,TGTGCCAGCAGCTTATCCCACAGGGCCTACGAGCAGTACTTC
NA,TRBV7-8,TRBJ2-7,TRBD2,CASSLAGSGGMREQYF,TGTGCCAGCAGCTTAGCGGGTAGCGGGGGGATGCGGGAGCAGTACTTC
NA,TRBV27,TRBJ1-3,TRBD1,CASSQNQGARGNTIYF,TGTGCCAGCAGTCAAAATCAGGGGGCGCGGGGAAACACCATATATTTT
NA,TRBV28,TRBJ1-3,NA,CASSIPPGGDTIYF,TGTGCCAGCAGTATACCCCCGGGGGGAGACACCATATATTTT
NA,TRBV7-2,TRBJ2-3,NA,CASSWDPGPGDTQYF,TGTGCCAGCAGCTGGGATCCCGGGCCGGGAGATACGCAGTATTTT
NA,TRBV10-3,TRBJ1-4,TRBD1,CAISLDRGREKLFF,TGTGCCATCAGTCTGGACAGGGGACGCGAAAAACTGTTTTTT
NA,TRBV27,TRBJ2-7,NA,CASSPGLPTEQYF,TGTGCCAGCAGTCCGGGACTCCCCACCGAGCAGTACTTC
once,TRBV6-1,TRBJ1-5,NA,CASSEGGERMSNQPQHF,TGTGCCAGCAGTGAAGGGGGAGAGAGAATGAGCAATCAGCCCCAGCATTTT
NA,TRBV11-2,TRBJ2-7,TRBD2,CASSRRGTSGGHEQYF,TGTGCCAGCAGTCGTAGAGGGACTAGCGGGGGCCACGAGCAGTACTTC
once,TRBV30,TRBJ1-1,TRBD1,CAWNRGPEAFF,TGTGCCTGGAACAGGGGCCCAGAAGCTTTCTTT
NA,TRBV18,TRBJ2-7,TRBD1,CASSPPGTGESEQYF,TGTGCCAGCTCACCACCTGGGACAGGGGAGAGCGAGCAGTACTTC
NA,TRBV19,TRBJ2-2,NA,CASTIRGTGELFF,TGTGCCAGTACCATCCGAGGGACCGGGGAGCTGTTTTTT
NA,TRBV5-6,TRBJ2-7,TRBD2,CASSPGLAGPYEQYF,TGTGCCAGCAGCCCCGGACTAGCGGGGCCCTACGAGCAGTACTTC
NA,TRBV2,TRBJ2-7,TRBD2,CASRPQGLGGEQYF,TGTGCCAGCAGACCGCAGGGACTAGGTGGCGAGCAGTACTTC
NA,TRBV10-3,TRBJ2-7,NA,CAISDNAPYEQYF,TGTGCCATCAGCGACAACGCTCCCTACGAGCAGTACTTC
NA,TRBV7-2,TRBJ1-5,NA,CASSLRDWNQPQHF,TGTGCCAGCAGCTTAAGGGATTGGAATCAGCCCCAGCATTTT
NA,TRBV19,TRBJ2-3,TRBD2,CASSTGTSIPDTQYF,TGTGCCAGTAGTACCGGGACTAGCATTCCAGATACGCAGTATTTT
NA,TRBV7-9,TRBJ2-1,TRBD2,CASSLMASGGNEQFF,TGTGCCAGCAGCTTGATGGCTAGCGGGGGAAATGAGCAGTTCTTC
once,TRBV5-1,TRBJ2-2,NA,CASTERGELTGELFF,TGCGCCAGCACGGAGAGAGGGGAGCTCACCGGGGAGCTGTTTTTT
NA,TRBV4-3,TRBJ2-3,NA,CASSQAPSGITDTQYF,TGCGCCAGCAGCCAAGCTCCGAGTGGTATCACAGATACGCAGTATTTT
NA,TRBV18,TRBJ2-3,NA,CASSPTSVADTQYF,TGTGCCAGCTCACCAACAAGCGTCGCAGATACGCAGTATTTT
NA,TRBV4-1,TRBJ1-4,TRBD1,CASSLEGARLNEKLFF,TGCGCCAGCAGCCTGGAGGGGGCGAGGTTGAATGAAAAACTGTTTTTT
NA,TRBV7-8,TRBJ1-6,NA,CASSLASLGSYNSPLHF,TGTGCCAGCAGCTTAGCGTCATTAGGCAGCTATAATTCACCCCTCCACTTT
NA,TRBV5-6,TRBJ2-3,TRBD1,CASSWGTVPDTQYF,TGTGCCAGCAGCTGGGGGACAGTTCCGGATACGCAGTATTTT
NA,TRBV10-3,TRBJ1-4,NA,CAISEGVPRGEKLFF,TGTGCCATCAGTGAGGGGGTCCCGAGAGGTGAAAAACTGTTTTTT
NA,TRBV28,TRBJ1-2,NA,CASRAGGRNGYTF,TGTGCCAGCAGGGCCGGGGGGCGGAATGGCTACACCTTC
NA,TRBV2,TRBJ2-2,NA,CAGRAGLSTGELFF,TGTGCCGGACGAGCCGGGCTGTCCACCGGGGAGCTGTTTTTT
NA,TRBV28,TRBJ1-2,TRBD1,CASSSQGSGYTF,TGTGCCAGCAGTTCACAGGGGAGTGGCTACACCTTC
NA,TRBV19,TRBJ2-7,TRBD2,CASSIDLTSGRVGEQYF,TGTGCCAGTAGCATCGATTTGACTAGCGGGAGGGTGGGGGAGCAGTACTTC
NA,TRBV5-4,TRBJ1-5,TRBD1,CASSRQGYNSNQPQHF,TGTGCCAGCAGCAGACAGGGTTATAATAGCAATCAGCCCCAGCATTTT
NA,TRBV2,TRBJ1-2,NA,CASSDMGYYGYTF,TGTGCCAGCAGTGATATGGGTTACTATGGCTACACCTTC
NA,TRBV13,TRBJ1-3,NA,CASSYEVLSGNTIYF,TGTGCCAGCAGCTACGAGGTGCTCTCTGGAAACACCATATATTTT
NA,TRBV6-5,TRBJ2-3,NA,CASSYGSPTAADTQYF,TGTGCCAGCAGTTACGGGTCTCCGACGGCCGCAGATACGCAGTATTTT
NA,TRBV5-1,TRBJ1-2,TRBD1,CASSFSSGGNGYTF,TGCGCCAGCAGCTTTTCGTCAGGGGGGAATGGCTACACCTTC
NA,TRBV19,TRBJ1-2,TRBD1,CASSIDRGNGYTF,TGTGCCAGTAGTATAGACAGGGGGAATGGCTACACCTTC